This is a list of T cell receptor beta chains from one sample in a study of regulatory T cells in long-lasting Graves disease. TCRdb itself ran the multiplex PCR reads through MiXCR, one entry per CDR3 protein. The sample shows around 420,000 distinct CDR3 sequences, over 14% of them seen only once. In addition, the sample was reused for a study of T cells in Graves' hyperthyroidism and ophthalmopathy.

The sample in question was peripheral blood mononuclear cells (PBMCs), obtained at new diagnosis, from a patient treated with antithyroid drugs. These receptors all come from a woman in her forties with Graves disease. Both conserved end residues are part of each CDR3. The order of the fields is CDR3 DNA, CDR3 protein, clone size, V gene, D gene, J gene. The D gene is left open where the match is weak. Clone size is given for some rows only: seen once, a few or many times, or a class if the clone is expanded.

CDR3 DNA: TGTGCCAGCAGTTACCCGGTGGACAGGTCAACGCCTTACAATGAGCAGTTCTTC
CDR3 protein: CASSYPVDRSTPYNEQFF
clone size: -
V gene: TRBV6-5
D gene: TRBD1
J gene: TRBJ2-1

CDR3 DNA: TGTGCCAGCAGCGTAGGGGCTAGCGGATACAATGAGCAGTTCTTC
CDR3 protein: CASSVGASGYNEQFF
clone size: -
V gene: TRBV12-3/TRBV12-4
D gene: TRBD2
J gene: TRBJ2-1

CDR3 DNA: TGTGCCAGCAGCCCCACTAGCGGAGAGCGCACAGATACGCAGTATTTT
CDR3 protein: CASSPTSGERTDTQYF
clone size: many
V gene: TRBV11-3
D gene: TRBD2
J gene: TRBJ2-3

CDR3 DNA: TGCGCCAGCAGCCATGAGCGGTCTGACGAGCAGTACTTC
CDR3 protein: CASSHERSDEQYF
clone size: few
V gene: TRBV4-1
D gene: -
J gene: TRBJ2-7

CDR3 DNA: TGTGCCAGCAGCGTAGGGGACAGAATCTTCGACGAGCAGTACTTC
CDR3 protein: CASSVGDRIFDEQYF
clone size: many
V gene: TRBV9
D gene: TRBD1
J gene: TRBJ2-7

CDR3 DNA: TGTGCCAGCAGCCGCGCCACTAGCGGGAGTCGTGAGCAGTACTTC
CDR3 protein: CASSRATSGSREQYF
clone size: many
V gene: TRBV3-1
D gene: TRBD2
J gene: TRBJ2-7

CDR3 DNA: TGTGCCAGCAGCCAAGCCCCGCTGGGGGATTATAACACTGAAGCTTTCTTT
CDR3 protein: CASSQAPLGDYNTEAFF
clone size: -
V gene: TRBV3-1
D gene: -
J gene: TRBJ1-1

CDR3 DNA: TGTGCCAGCAGTTCATCGACAGGGGTCGGCGGGGAGCTGTTTTTT
CDR3 protein: CASSSSTGVGGELFF
clone size: -
V gene: TRBV28
D gene: TRBD1
J gene: TRBJ2-2

CDR3 DNA: TGTGCCAGCTCACCACGGGAACAGGGAGGCGCTGGAAACACCATATATTTT
CDR3 protein: CASSPREQGGAGNTIYF
clone size: -
V gene: TRBV18
D gene: -
J gene: TRBJ1-3

CDR3 DNA: TGTGCCAGCAGCCCTAGAGGGGCAGGCACGAACACTGAAGCTTTCTTT
CDR3 protein: CASSPRGAGTNTEAFF
clone size: many
V gene: TRBV9
D gene: -
J gene: TRBJ1-1

CDR3 DNA: TGTGCCAGCAGCCTCCACCGCGGGGGCCCCTACAATGAGCAGTTCTTC
CDR3 protein: CASSLHRGGPYNEQFF
clone size: many
V gene: TRBV7-9
D gene: -
J gene: TRBJ2-1

CDR3 DNA: TGTGCCACCAGTGATTTGCGGGTAGACAGCTCAGATTACAATGAGCAGTTCTTC
CDR3 protein: CATSDLRVDSSDYNEQFF
clone size: few
V gene: TRBV24-1
D gene: -
J gene: TRBJ2-1

CDR3 DNA: TGTGCCAGCAGCCAAGAGTGGACTAGTATTAAGGATACGCAGTATTTT
CDR3 protein: CASSQEWTSIKDTQYF
clone size: many
V gene: TRBV3-1
D gene: TRBD2
J gene: TRBJ2-3

CDR3 DNA: TGCGCCAGCAGCTTGGAAGGGACTAGCTCCTACGAGCAGTACTTC
CDR3 protein: CASSLEGTSSYEQYF
clone size: many
V gene: TRBV5-1
D gene: TRBD2
J gene: TRBJ2-7

CDR3 DNA: TGTGCCAGCAGTTCCCCGTCTCGGGGCACAGATACGCAGTATTTT
CDR3 protein: CASSSPSRGTDTQYF
clone size: many
V gene: TRBV12-3/TRBV12-4
D gene: -
J gene: TRBJ2-3

CDR3 DNA: TGTGCCAGCAGCGTAGGCGGGAGGAGCAACAATGAGCAGTTCTTC
CDR3 protein: CASSVGGRSNNEQFF
clone size: many
V gene: TRBV9
D gene: TRBD2
J gene: TRBJ2-1

CDR3 DNA: TGTGCCAGCAGCGATCCCGGACTAGCGGGATGGGCAGATACGCAGTATTTT
CDR3 protein: CASSDPGLAGWADTQYF
clone size: many
V gene: TRBV7-2
D gene: TRBD2
J gene: TRBJ2-3

CDR3 DNA: TGTGCCAGCAGGACCAAAGGGAGGGTTTCCGTCTACGAGCAGTACTTC
CDR3 protein: CASRTKGRVSVYEQYF
clone size: many
V gene: TRBV6-1
D gene: TRBD2
J gene: TRBJ2-7

CDR3 DNA: TGTGCCAGCAGCTTAGACGGGGGGTATCAGCCCCAGCATTTT
CDR3 protein: CASSLDGGYQPQHF
clone size: -
V gene: TRBV11-3
D gene: -
J gene: TRBJ1-5

CDR3 DNA: TGTGCCACCAGCAGAGATGCACAGCGGTCCGGTGGTTACAATGAGCAGTTCTTC
CDR3 protein: CATSRDAQRSGGYNEQFF
clone size: few
V gene: TRBV15
D gene: -
J gene: TRBJ2-1

CDR3 DNA: TGTGCCAGCAGCAACCCCTCCGGACAGGGCCGCCCCTACGAGCAGTACTTC
CDR3 protein: CASSNPSGQGRPYEQYF
clone size: -
V gene: TRBV3-1
D gene: TRBD1
J gene: TRBJ2-7

CDR3 DNA: TGTGCCAGCAGCCCCGGGACAGGGAGGGAAAAACTGTTTTTT
CDR3 protein: CASSPGTGREKLFF
clone size: -
V gene: TRBV2
D gene: TRBD1
J gene: TRBJ1-4

CDR3 DNA: TGTGCTAGTGCCAAAGGAGATGAGCAGTTCTTC
CDR3 protein: CASAKGDEQFF
clone size: many
V gene: TRBV12-5
D gene: -
J gene: TRBJ2-1

CDR3 DNA: TGTGCCAGTAGTATAAAAGGACGGATCTCTGGGGCCAACGTCCTGACTTTC
CDR3 protein: CASSIKGRISGANVLTF
clone size: many
V gene: TRBV19
D gene: -
J gene: TRBJ2-6